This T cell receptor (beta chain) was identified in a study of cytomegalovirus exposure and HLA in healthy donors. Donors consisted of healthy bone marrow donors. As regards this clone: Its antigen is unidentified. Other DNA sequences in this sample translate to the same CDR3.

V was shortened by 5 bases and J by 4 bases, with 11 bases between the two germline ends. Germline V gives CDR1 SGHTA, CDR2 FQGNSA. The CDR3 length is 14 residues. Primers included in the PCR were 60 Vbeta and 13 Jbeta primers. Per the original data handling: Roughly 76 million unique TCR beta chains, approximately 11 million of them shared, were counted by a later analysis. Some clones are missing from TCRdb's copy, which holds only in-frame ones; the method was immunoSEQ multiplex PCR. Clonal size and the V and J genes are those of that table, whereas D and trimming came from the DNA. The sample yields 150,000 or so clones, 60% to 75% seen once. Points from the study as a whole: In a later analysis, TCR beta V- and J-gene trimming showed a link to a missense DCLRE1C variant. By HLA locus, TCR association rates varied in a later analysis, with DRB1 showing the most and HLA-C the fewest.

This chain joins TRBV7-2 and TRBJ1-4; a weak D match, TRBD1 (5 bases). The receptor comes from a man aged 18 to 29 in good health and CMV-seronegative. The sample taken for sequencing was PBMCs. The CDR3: CASSPDRGNEKLFF. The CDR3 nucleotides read TGTGCCAGCAGCCCCGATAGGGGTAATGAAAAACTGTTTTTT.